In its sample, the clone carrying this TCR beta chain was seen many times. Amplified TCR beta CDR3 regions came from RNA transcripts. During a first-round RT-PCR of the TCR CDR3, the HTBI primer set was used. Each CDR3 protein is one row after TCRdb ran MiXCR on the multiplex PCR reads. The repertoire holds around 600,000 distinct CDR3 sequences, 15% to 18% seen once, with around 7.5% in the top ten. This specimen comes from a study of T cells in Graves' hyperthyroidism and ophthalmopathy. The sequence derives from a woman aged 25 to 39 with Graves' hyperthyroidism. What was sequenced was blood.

The CDR3 DNA sequence: TGTGCCAGCAGCTATATTGGGGGGGATCACGAGCAGTACTTC. This encodes CASSYIGGDHEQYF. This rearrangement joins TRBV7-9 to TRBJ2-7, with 7 nucleotides matching TRBD2. The V segment lost 4 bases and the J segment 5 bases; nucleotides outside the gene matches: 8. This CDR3 comprises 14 residues. Germline V gives CDR1 SEHNR, CDR2 FQNEAQ (reference sequence).